This T cell receptor (beta chain) stems from a study of T cell responses to AZD1222 COVID-19 vaccine. Turning to the study itself: Second-dose groups at about 4 or about 12 weeks were pooled. General study findings and limits: Repertoire sampling occurred only after the peak T cell response.

Worth noting for this clone: Its specificity is not known.

Assay used: immunoSEQ multiplex PCR; TCRdb lists only in-frame clones, some missing. Of roughly 120,000 clones listed, just under 90% are singletons. Trimming at V came to 5 bases and at J to 2 bases, leaving 4 bases not matched to a gene. The CDR3 sequence is 15 residues long. CDR1 SNHLY and CDR2 FYNNEI come from the germline V gene. This receptor was obtained from an adult in good health. The chain recombines TRBV2 with TRBJ2-2; 8 bases fit TRBD2. The input for sequencing was peripheral blood, taken on day 0 of AZD1222 vaccination. CDR3 coding DNA: TGTGCCAGCAGTTTAGCGGGGACTAACACCGGGGAGCTGTTTTTT. As protein: CASSLAGTNTGELFF.